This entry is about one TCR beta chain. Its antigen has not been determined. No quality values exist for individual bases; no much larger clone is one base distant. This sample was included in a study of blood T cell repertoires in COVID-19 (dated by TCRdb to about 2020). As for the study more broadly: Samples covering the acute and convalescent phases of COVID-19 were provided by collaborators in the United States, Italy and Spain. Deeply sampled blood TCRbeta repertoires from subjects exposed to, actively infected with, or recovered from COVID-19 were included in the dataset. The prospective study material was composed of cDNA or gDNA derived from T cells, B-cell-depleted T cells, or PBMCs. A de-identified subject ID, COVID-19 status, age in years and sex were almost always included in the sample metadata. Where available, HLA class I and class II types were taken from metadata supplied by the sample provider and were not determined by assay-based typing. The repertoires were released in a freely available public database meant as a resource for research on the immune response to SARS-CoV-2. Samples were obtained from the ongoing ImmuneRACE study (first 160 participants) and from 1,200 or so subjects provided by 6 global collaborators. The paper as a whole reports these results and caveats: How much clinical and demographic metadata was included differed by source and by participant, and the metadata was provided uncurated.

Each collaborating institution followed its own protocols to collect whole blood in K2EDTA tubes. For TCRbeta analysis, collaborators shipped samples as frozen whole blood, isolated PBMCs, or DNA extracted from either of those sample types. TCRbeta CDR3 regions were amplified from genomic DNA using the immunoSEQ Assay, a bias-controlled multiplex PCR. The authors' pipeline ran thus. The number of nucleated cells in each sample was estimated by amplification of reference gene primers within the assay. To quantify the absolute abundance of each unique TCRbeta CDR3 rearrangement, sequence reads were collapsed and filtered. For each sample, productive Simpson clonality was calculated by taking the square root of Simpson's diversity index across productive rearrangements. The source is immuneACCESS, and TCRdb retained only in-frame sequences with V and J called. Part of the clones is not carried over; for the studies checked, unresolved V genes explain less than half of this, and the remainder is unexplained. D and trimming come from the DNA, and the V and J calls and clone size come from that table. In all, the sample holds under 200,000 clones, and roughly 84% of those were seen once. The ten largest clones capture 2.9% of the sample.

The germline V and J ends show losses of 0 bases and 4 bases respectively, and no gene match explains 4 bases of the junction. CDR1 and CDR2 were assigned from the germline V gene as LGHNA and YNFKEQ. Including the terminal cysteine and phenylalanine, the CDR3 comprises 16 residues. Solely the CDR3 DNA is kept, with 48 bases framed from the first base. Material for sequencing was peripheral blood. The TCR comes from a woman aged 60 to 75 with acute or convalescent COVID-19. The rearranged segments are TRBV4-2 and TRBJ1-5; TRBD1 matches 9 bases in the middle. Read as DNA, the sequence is TGTGCCAGCAGCCAAGATGACAGGGGGAGTAATCAGCCCCAGCATTTT. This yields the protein CASSQDDRGSNQPQHF.